This T cell receptor beta chain was sequenced for a study of blood T cell repertoires in COVID-19. Study information: Samples came from the United States, Italy and Spain, spanning acute and convalescent COVID-19. The analysed material was cDNA or gDNA that came from T cells, B-cell-depleted T cells, or PBMCs.

J lost 7 bases, V lost 2 bases, and 2 bases had no gene match. CDR1 is MRHNA and CDR2 is SNTAGT in the germline V gene. CDR3 length: 15 residues. This clone appeared a few times. How the authors handled the data: Estimation of nucleated cell counts was performed using reference gene primer amplification. Clones were read by immunoSEQ multiplex PCR, and TCRdb kept only the in-frame ones, dropping some. The V and J calls and clone size are taken from that table; D and trimming were inferred from the DNA. The sample records 150,000 or so clones, approximately 87% being singletons. The sequenced material came from peripheral blood. The receptor was derived from a woman in her seventies with COVID-19, enrolled during active disease. This chain joins TRBV6-4 and TRBJ1-6, with 10 bases lining up with TRBD1. CDR3 coding DNA: TGTGCCAGCAGTGACCTGGGACAGGGGAATTCACCCCTCCACTTT. Its translation: CASSDLGQGNSPLHF.